The 27 T cell receptor beta chains in this list originate from one sample, sequenced in a study of cytomegalovirus exposure and HLA in healthy donors. Primers: 60 Vbeta forward and 13 Jbeta reverse. Method: immunoSEQ multiplex PCR; TCRdb's copy keeps in-frame clones and lacks some. The sample shows about 200,000 clones, about 78% of them seen only once. The specimen was PBMCs. The receptor source for this set is a male donor in good health and CMV-seronegative.

The rearrangement uses TRBV30 and TRBJ2-3; maybe TRBD2 (6 bases). This CDR3 region has 15 residues. Trimming cost V 5 bases and J 0 bases, with 15 bases left between them. The germline CDR1 and CDR2 sequences are GTSNPN and SVGIG (reference sequence). CDR3 sequence reads: CAWGVGGASTDTQYF. In nucleotides, the CDR3 is TGTGCCTGGGGGGTTGGCGGGGCTAGCACAGATACGCAGTATTTT.

The chain has TRBV9 and TRBJ2-5; D gene ambiguous. This CDR3 region has 14 residues. Germline values: CDR1 SGDLS, CDR2 YYNGEE. V lost 0 bases and J 3 bases, leaving 9 bases between the germline ends. The CDR3 DNA reads TGTGCCAGCAGCGTAGGTCCCTACGAAGAGACCCAGTACTTC. As protein: CASSVGPYEETQYF.

This clone was seen more than once but under ten times. This rearrangement joins TRBV7-9 to TRBJ1-1, with 7 bases fitting TRBD1. V shed 1 base and J 11 bases; nucleotides not matched to a gene: 4. Germline lookup yields CDR1 SEHNR and CDR2 FQNEAQ (reference sequence). The CDR3 contains 12 residues. CDR3 nucleotide sequence: TGTGCCAGCAGCTTAGGTCGGGACAGCGCTTTCTTT. It codes for CASSLGRDSAFF.

The chain carries TRBV6-4 and TRBJ2-1, with D perhaps matching TRBD2 (5 bases). The length of the CDR3 is 13 residues. V was pared by 4 bases and J by 8 bases, with 12 bases between. CDR1 and CDR2 from the germline V gene are MRHNA and SNTAGT. This CDR3 reads CASSVLSGDEQFF. The DNA of the CDR3 is TGTGCCAGCAGTGTTTTATCCGGGGATGAGCAGTTCTTC.

This clone was picked up one time. The J gene is TRBJ2-2, the V gene TRBV6-5; 7 bases are a match to TRBD2. The CDR3 consists of 15 residues. Looked up from germline, CDR1 is MNHEY and CDR2 is SVGAGI. Trimming took 7 bases from V and 7 from J; bases not matched to a gene: 12. The CDR3: CASTSRGTIVGELFF. The CDR3 bases are TGTGCCAGCACCTCTAGAGGGACTATCGTCGGGGAGCTGTTTTTT.

The chain joins TRBV28 to TRBJ2-2; 10 positions match TRBD1. J gave up 5 bases and V 6 bases, and 6 bases lay outside the gene matches. The CDR3 is 15 residues long. Germline V gives CDR1 MDHEN, CDR2 SYDVKM. The CDR3 spells CASRSGTGVTGELFF. The CDR3 DNA sequence: TGTGCCAGCAGATCGGGGACAGGGGTGACCGGGGAGCTGTTTTTT. Full variable domain (rest looked up from reference TRBV28 and TRBJ2-2): DVKVTQSSRYLVKRTGEKVFLECVQDMDHENMFWYRQDPGLGLRLIYFSYDVKMKEKGDIPEGYSVSREKKERFSLILESASTNQTSMYLCASRSGTGVTGELFFGEGSRLTVL.

DNA of the CDR3: TGTGCCAGCAGTTGGGGGGTGGCGCTTGAGACCCAGTACTTC. It yields the protein CASSWGVALETQYF. The V and J genes are TRBV6-5 and TRBJ2-5; D might be TRBD2 (6 bases). V dropped 4 bases and J dropped 5 bases, with 14 bases sitting between them. Germline V lookup: CDR1 MNHEY, CDR2 SVGAGI. The CDR3 totals 14 residues.

V gene TRBV7-6 combines with J gene TRBJ2-1; D is possibly TRBD1 (5 bases). CDR1 is SGHVS and CDR2 is FNYEAQ in the germline V gene. The CDR3 runs to 14 residues. V lost 1 base, J lost 2 bases, and 6 bases lay in between. This chain's CDR3 is CASSLGTTYNEQFF. The CDR3 DNA reads TGTGCCAGCAGCTTAGGGACAACCTACAATGAGCAGTTCTTC.

The rearrangement uses TRBV5-4 and TRBJ2-5, with 10 bases that match TRBD2. This CDR3 spans 17 amino acids. Germline V gene data show CDR1 as SGHNT and CDR2 as YYREEE (reference sequence). V lost 4 bases, J lost 0 bases, and 9 bases stayed unmatched. The CDR3, as DNA: TGTGCCAGCAGCCTCCAGGGTAGCGGGGGGTACCAAGAGACCCAGTACTTC. It specifies CASSLQGSGGYQETQYF.

The chain carries TRBV10-3 and TRBJ2-4; 13 positions agree with TRBD2. This CDR3 spans 17 amino acids. Germline loops: CDR1 ENHRY, CDR2 SYGVKD. With 2 bases clipped from V and 4 bases from J, the junction kept 5 bases outside the gene matches. Here the CDR3 DNA reads TGTGCCATCAGTGAGCGTGGACTAGCGGGAGAGAAAAACATTCAGTACTTC. Translated, it gives CAISERGLAGEKNIQYF.

The rearrangement uses TRBV27 and TRBJ1-5; maybe TRBD1 (5 bases). The CDR3 has 16 amino acids. V lost 0 bases and J lost 7, with 16 bases in between. The germline V gene has CDR1 MNHEY and CDR2 SMNVEV (reference sequence). The CDR3 reads CASSLSVPGWGQPQHF. The CDR3 DNA reads TGTGCCAGCAGTTTATCGGTGCCAGGGTGGGGACAGCCCCAGCATTTT.

This rearrangement joins TRBV7-3 to TRBJ2-7, with 7 positions matching TRBD1. The length of the CDR3 is 15 residues. V gave up 4 bases and J gave up 5 bases; unmatched junction bases: 11. CDR1 is SGHTA and CDR2 is FQGTGA in the germline V gene. The CDR3 DNA follows: TGTGCCAGCAGCTCGTTTGGGGCAGGGGGACACGAGCAGTACTTC. It yields the protein CASSSFGAGGHEQYF. Filled out from reference TRBV7-3 and TRBJ2-7, the complete variable domain reads GAGVSQTPSNKVTEKGKYVELRCDPISGHTALYWYRQSLGQGPEFLIYFQGTGAADDSGLPNDRFFAVRPEGSVSTLKIQRTERGDSAVYLCASSSFGAGGHEQYFGPGTRLTVT.

This chain uses TRBV9 with TRBJ2-3; a possible D gene is TRBD1 (5 bases). Germline V gene lookup returns CDR1 SGDLS and CDR2 YYNGEE. The length of the CDR3 is 16 residues. V was clipped by 4 bases and J by 2 bases, with 17 bases between them. CDR3 loop: CASSNNPQVVTDTQYF. The CDR3 DNA reads as TGTGCCAGCAGCAACAACCCACAGGTTGTCACAGATACGCAGTATTTT.

This clone has more than one count but fewer than ten. The chain recombines TRBV30 with TRBJ1-5; D remains unclear. Germline V gene lookup returns CDR1 GTSNPN and CDR2 SVGIG (reference sequence). Trimming took off 1 base at V and 7 bases at J, with 5 bases between the two ends. CDR3 length: 11 amino acids. CDR3 protein: CAWSERQPQHF. The CDR3, as DNA: TGTGCCTGGAGTGAGAGGCAGCCCCAGCATTTT.

V usage is TRBV28 and J usage is TRBJ1-6; D might be TRBD1 (6 bases). Germline CDR1 MDHEN, CDR2 SYDVKM. The V and J ends lost 6 bases and 12 bases respectively, with 21 bases between them. The CDR3 contains 15 residues. The CDR3 bases are TGTGCCAGCAGGCTCGGGACACCCGTATTGGGACCCCTCCACTTT. Its translation: CASRLGTPVLGPLHF.

The rearrangement joins TRBV5-4 to TRBJ2-3; TRBD2 agrees at 13 bases. Germline V gene lookup returns CDR1 SGHNT and CDR2 YYREEE (reference sequence). This CDR3 is 15 amino acids long. The V gene end was trimmed by 4 bases and the J gene end by 4 bases; junction bases not matched to a gene: 3. The CDR3 region has the DNA TGTGCCAGCAGCCGGACTAGCGGGAGCTCAGATACGCAGTATTTT. Protein sequence: CASSRTSGSSDTQYF.

This chain uses TRBV5-1 with TRBJ2-2; 7 nucleotides agree with TRBD2. V was pared by 1 base and J by 2 bases, with 5 bases of the junction left unmatched. CDR3 length: 16 amino acids. Germline lookup yields CDR1 SGHRS and CDR2 YFSETQ. The CDR3 coding sequence is TGCGCCAGCAGCTTGTTCGGGAGGTTTAACACCGGGGAGCTGTTTTTT. Its protein product is CASSLFGRFNTGELFF.

The rearrangement links TRBV30 to TRBJ2-7, with 11 bases identical to TRBD1. Germline-derived CDR1 and CDR2 are GTSNPN and SVGIG (reference sequence). V lost 3 bases to trimming and J lost 3 bases; unmatched junction nucleotides: 7. The CDR3 consists of 15 residues. Here the CDR3 reads CAWRIPGTGGYEQYF. In DNA, the CDR3 is TGTGCCTGGAGGATACCCGGGACAGGGGGCTACGAGCAGTACTTC.

The chain employs TRBV2 and TRBJ2-3, with D uncertain. Between the trimmed V and J ends, which lost 1 base and 2 bases, there was a span of 13 bases. This CDR3 has 16 residues. The germline gives CDR1 SNHLY, CDR2 FYNNEI. CDR3 bases: TGTGCCAGCAGTGAAGTTGGGCCCCTAAACACAGATACGCAGTATTTT. This gives the protein CASSEVGPLNTDTQYF.

The rearrangement uses TRBV15 and TRBJ1-2, with D perhaps matching TRBD1 (6 bases). The CDR3 covers 15 residues. Germline V lookup: CDR1 LNHNV, CDR2 YYDKDF (reference sequence). V was cut by 1 base and J by 1 base, with 10 bases left in between. CDR3 bases: TGTGCCACCAGCAGAGGCAGGGGCCTTAACTATGGCTACACCTTC. This codes for CATSRGRGLNYGYTF.

The gene calls are TRBV6-5 and TRBJ2-1; TRBD2 matches 10 bases. CDR1 and CDR2 from the germline V gene are MNHEY and SVGAGI. The V segment lost 9 bases and the J segment 6 bases; nucleotides outside the gene matches: 8. This CDR3 is 14 amino acids long. This CDR3 reads CASTEAGGRNEQFF. The CDR3 DNA follows: TGTGCCAGTACTGAAGCGGGAGGGCGCAATGAGCAGTTCTTC.

The rearrangement uses TRBV28 and TRBJ1-2; a weak D match, TRBD1 (6 bases). The V gene lost 8 bases and the J gene lost 8 bases, with 12 bases spanning the gap. This CDR3 region has 11 residues. Germline V lookup: CDR1 MDHEN, CDR2 SYDVKM. The CDR3 DNA reads as TGTGCCAGCCTCCGGGACATCGGCTACACCTTC. Amino acids: CASLRDIGYTF.

The rearrangement uses TRBV2 and TRBJ1-1; 7 bases fit TRBD1. Unmatched junction bases numbered 7, after V lost 9 bases and J lost 3 bases. Germline assignment: CDR1 SNHLY and CDR2 FYNNEI. CDR3 length: 13 residues. For the CDR3, the DNA is TGTGCCAGAGGGGGCTGGTCGGACACTGAAGCTTTCTTT. Protein product: CARGGWSDTEAFF.

The V gene is TRBV5-4, the J gene TRBJ2-3, with 12 bases lining up with TRBD2. In germline, CDR1 is SGHNT, CDR2 YYREEE (reference sequence). This CDR3 is 16 amino acids long. With V trimmed by 3 bases and J by 3 bases, 5 bases remained unmatched. The CDR3 region is CASSSPTSGRTDTQYF. The CDR3 DNA is TGTGCCAGCAGCTCCCCGACTAGCGGGAGAACAGATACGCAGTATTTT.

This clone has just one count. CDR3 nucleotides: TGTGCCAGCACGCATACGACTAGCGGGAACGACGAGCAGTACTTC. As protein: CASTHTTSGNDEQYF. The genes are TRBV6-6 and TRBJ2-7; 11 nucleotides agree with TRBD2. This CDR3 comprises 15 residues. J lost 5 bases, V lost 7 bases, and 10 bases had no gene match. Germline V gene sequence: CDR1 MNHNY, CDR2 SVGAGI (reference sequence).

V and J are TRBV7-3 and TRBJ2-1, with 7 bases identical to TRBD2. Losses at the gene ends were 1 base for V and 0 bases for J; bases not matched to a gene: 9. The germline V gene encodes CDR1 SGHTA and CDR2 FQGTGA. The CDR3 totals 18 residues. CDR3 sequence: CASSLRGGSPSSYNEQFF. CDR3 in DNA: TGTGCCAGCAGCTTAAGGGGCGGGAGTCCTAGCTCCTACAATGAGCAGTTCTTC.

The V and J genes are TRBV6-5 and TRBJ1-1; 8 bases are a match to TRBD1. The germline gives CDR1 MNHEY, CDR2 SVGAGI. J gave up 6 bases and V 6 bases, and 12 bases lay outside the gene matches. The CDR3 totals 15 residues. The CDR3 here is CASRRLGQGVPEAFF. CDR3 DNA sequence: TGTGCCAGCAGACGGTTAGGACAGGGTGTTCCTGAAGCTTTCTTT.